This TCR beta chain was documented in a study of T-cell reconstitution after alpha-beta-depleted transplantation in children. The TCRbeta library incorporated unique molecular identifiers. Each CDR3 protein gets one entry after TCRdb re-called the PCR reads with MiXCR. Seen here are hundreds of thousands of distinct CDR3 sequences, around 13% observed once, and the top ten hold approximately 0.8%. This clonotype was detected ten times or more. Trimming shortened V by 0 bases and J by 4 bases, and 14 bases separated the two germline ends. Germline loops: CDR1 SGHDT, CDR2 YYEEEE. This CDR3 spans 16 amino acids.

The chain has TRBV5-6 and TRBJ2-1, with a weak D call TRBD2 (6 bases). The starting material was PBMCs, obtained before TCRalphabeta/CD19-depleted stem cell transplant. This TCR derives from a girl aged 2 to 10 with congenital amegakaryocytic thrombocytopenia, due to receive a stem cell transplant. The CDR3: CASSLDGGIRYNEQFF. As DNA, the CDR3 is TGTGCCAGCAGCTTGGACGGGGGAATCCGGTACAATGAGCAGTTCTTC.